The 25 T cell receptor beta chains listed next were all sequenced from one sample in a study of T cells in Graves' hyperthyroidism and ophthalmopathy. There were TCR beta CDR3 regions amplified from RNA transcripts. RT-PCR in the first round (using the HTBI primer set) targeted the TCR CDR3. TCRdb recomputed calls from the multiplex PCR reads with MiXCR, one row per CDR3 protein. The table shows about 560,000 distinct CDR3 sequences, with approximately 15% occurring only once. Sequenced sample: blood. The source of these receptors is a woman under 30 with Graves' hyperthyroidism.

This chain uses TRBV7-8 with TRBJ1-1; 12 nucleotides match TRBD1. The trim removed 6 bases at V and 6 bases at J, leaving 11 bases unmatched. This CDR3 has 16 amino acids. The V gene's germline CDR1 is SGHVS and CDR2 FQNEAQ. The CDR3 here is CASSKGAGQGASEAFF. The CDR3 DNA sequence: TGTGCCAGCAGTAAAGGGGCGGGACAGGGGGCCTCTGAAGCTTTCTTT.

At least ten counts were recorded for this clonotype. The chain recombines TRBV20-1 with TRBJ2-7; 7 nucleotides align to TRBD1. Germline V lookup: CDR1 DFQATT, CDR2 SNEGSKA (reference sequence). J gave up 3 bases and V 2 bases, and 7 bases lay outside the gene matches. The CDR3 consists of 14 residues. The CDR3 sequence is CSARTPGQSYEQYF. The CDR3 nucleotides read TGCAGTGCTAGAACTCCGGGACAGAGCTACGAGCAGTACTTC.

This clonotype was observed at least ten times. The chain carries TRBV11-2 and TRBJ1-5; D gene unclear. The V gene lost 5 bases and the J gene lost 10 bases, with 12 bases spanning the gap. The CDR3 is 12 amino acids. Germline V lookup: CDR1 SGHAT, CDR2 FQNNGV. CDR3 region: CASSPRRPPQHF. The CDR3 nucleotides read TGTGCCAGCAGCCCCCGACGGCCCCCCCAGCATTTT.

The chain has TRBV9 and TRBJ1-5; a possible D gene is TRBD1 (5 bases). Trimming pared 4 bases from V and 5 bases from J, leaving 13 bases between. CDR3 size: 14 residues. Germline assignment: CDR1 SGDLS and CDR2 YYNGEE. DNA for the CDR3: TGTGCCAGCAGCCCCGGGACGGACGATCAGCCCCAGCATTTT. Amino acid sequence: CASSPGTDDQPQHF.

This clonotype was observed at least ten times. The CDR3 region is CASSPPTRRNEQYF. The CDR3 coding sequence is TGTGCCAGCAGCCCACCCACTAGACGCAACGAGCAGTACTTC. The chain employs TRBV7-9 and TRBJ2-7; D may be TRBD2 (5 bases). V was cut by 5 bases and J by 5 bases, with 16 bases left in between. There are 14 residues in the CDR3. The V gene's germline CDR1 is SEHNR and CDR2 FQNEAQ (reference sequence).

For this clonotype: Since a much larger clone is just one base distant, this may be a read error. The final CDR3 position lacks the conserved phenylalanine or tryptophan, pointing to a likely read error. The chain has TRBV19 and TRBJ2-3; 9 nucleotides align to TRBD2. With 3 bases clipped from V and 5 bases from J, the junction kept 6 bases outside the gene matches. Germline V gene sequence: CDR1 LNHDA, CDR2 SQIVND (reference sequence). The CDR3 totals 15 residues. CDR3 region: CASSIRAGGKDTQYS. As DNA, the CDR3 is TGTGCCAGTAGTATCAGAGCGGGAGGTAAAGATACGCAGTATTCT.

This chain connects TRBV20-1 to TRBJ2-7, with 7 bases lining up with TRBD1. Germline V gives CDR1 DFQATT, CDR2 SNEGSKA (reference sequence). With 1 base clipped from V and 2 bases from J, the junction kept 8 bases outside the gene matches. The CDR3 sequence is 15 residues long. CDR3 amino acids: CSARVKEGATYEQYF. CDR3 in DNA: TGCAGTGCTAGAGTTAAAGAGGGGGCAACCTACGAGCAGTACTTC.

The chain is built from TRBV18 and TRBJ2-2; 11 bases align to TRBD2. V trimming: 0 bases; J trimming: 1 base; junction bases outside the gene matches: 4. Germline V CDR1 and CDR2: KGHSH, LQKENI. The CDR3 is 18 residues long. This chain's CDR3 is CASSPPLGLAGNTGELFF. The DNA for the CDR3 is TGTGCCAGCTCACCACCGTTAGGACTAGCGGGGAACACCGGGGAGCTGTTTTTT.

The chain is built from TRBV6-2 or TRBV6-3 and TRBJ2-5, with D perhaps matching TRBD1 (6 bases). The CDR3 extends over 16 amino acids. Trimming cost V 4 bases and J 4 bases, with 19 bases left between them. Germline V CDR1 and CDR2: MNHEY, SVGEGT. CDR3 protein: CASSSTSQDRPETQYF. The CDR3 DNA sequence: TGTGCCAGCAGTTCCACCAGCCAAGACAGGCCAGAGACCCAGTACTTC.

Many counts were recorded for this clonotype. V and J are TRBV4-2 and TRBJ2-3, with D uncertain. This CDR3 region has 15 residues. The germline gives CDR1 LGHNA, CDR2 YNFKEQ. Trimming cost V 1 base and J 0 bases, with 8 bases left between them. The CDR3 protein is CASSQVLGSTDTQYF. In DNA, the CDR3 is TGTGCCAGCAGCCAAGTACTGGGTAGCACAGATACGCAGTATTTT.

The chain joins TRBV19 to TRBJ2-4; the match to TRBD2 covers 7 bases. In germline, CDR1 is LNHDA, CDR2 SQIVND (reference sequence). This CDR3 contains 16 residues. After removal of 8 bases from V and 3 bases from J, the junction contained 13 bases not matched to a gene. CDR3 sequence: CASGPLGREGKNIQYF. For the CDR3, the DNA is TGTGCCAGTGGCCCACTGGGAAGGGAGGGCAAAAACATTCAGTACTTC.

The sample holds many counts of this clonotype. V and J are TRBV28 and TRBJ2-3; weak D call: TRBD1 (6 bases). Trimming cost V 5 bases and J 4 bases, with 10 bases left between them. Germline CDR1 MDHEN, CDR2 SYDVKM. CDR3 length equals 13 residues. CDR3 sequence (DNA): TGTGCCAGCAGTCTTGGACAGTCAGATACGCAGTATTTT. Translated, it gives CASSLGQSDTQYF.

This clonotype was detected ten times or more. This chain joins TRBV20-1 and TRBJ1-1, with D perhaps matching TRBD1 (6 bases). V was cut by 5 bases and J by 0 bases, with 13 bases left in between. Germline V lookup: CDR1 DFQATT, CDR2 SNEGSKA (reference sequence). CDR3 length: 14 residues. The CDR3: CSAWDTAMNTEAFF. The CDR3 nucleotides read TGCAGTGCTTGGGACACCGCCATGAACACTGAAGCTTTCTTT.

This clonotype has a count of ten or more. The chain links TRBV27 to TRBJ2-2, with a weak D call TRBD2 (5 bases). Trimming removed 6 bases at V and 5 bases at J, with 13 bases between. CDR1 and CDR2 (germline): MNHEY, SMNVEV (reference sequence). CDR3 size: 14 residues. In nucleotides, the CDR3 is TGTGCCAGCAGCCGAGAAACTAGAACCGGGGAGCTGTTTTTT. It encodes CASSRETRTGELFF.

This clonotype has a handful of counts. The CDR3 loop is CASSQASPDRVSGNTIYF. The CDR3 DNA is TGCGCCAGCAGCCAAGCGTCCCCCGACAGGGTTTCTGGAAACACCATATATTTT. The rearrangement uses TRBV4-1 and TRBJ1-3; 7 nucleotides match TRBD1. V lost 1 base to trimming and J lost 1 base; unmatched junction nucleotides: 10. The length of the CDR3 is 18 residues. In germline, CDR1 is MGHRA, CDR2 YSYEKL.

This clonotype showed up just a few times. The chain joins TRBV3-1 to TRBJ2-5, with 8 bases lining up with TRBD2. The CDR3 extends over 17 amino acids. With V trimmed by 2 bases and J by 1 base, 9 bases remained unmatched. From germline, CDR1 is LGHDT and CDR2 YNNKEL (reference sequence). CDR3 coding DNA: TGTGCCAGCAGCCAACCTCTAGCGGGCGGAGCCCAAGAGACCCAGTACTTC. It yields the protein CASSQPLAGGAQETQYF.

The chain recombines TRBV19 with TRBJ2-3; TRBD1 agrees at 7 bases. Germline V CDR1 and CDR2: LNHDA, SQIVND (reference sequence). The ends lost 5 bases at V and 0 bases at J; junction bases unmatched: 8. The CDR3 covers 16 residues. The CDR3 is CASSPGTERSTDTQYF. CDR3 nucleotides: TGTGCCAGTAGTCCCGGGACAGAGCGAAGCACAGATACGCAGTATTTT.

This clonotype has only a few counts. This chain connects TRBV20-1 to TRBJ2-1, with D uncertain. Germline V CDR1 and CDR2: DFQATT, SNEGSKA (reference sequence). This CDR3 contains 14 residues. V dropped 1 base and J dropped 5 bases, with 12 bases sitting between them. For the CDR3, the DNA is TGCAGTGCTAGAGGCGGACCAACCGACAATGAGCAGTTCTTC. This translates into CSARGGPTDNEQFF.

The chain has TRBV12-3 or TRBV12-4 and TRBJ2-3, with TRBD2 matching 10 bases. This CDR3 has 20 amino acids. The J segment lost 2 bases and the V segment lost 1 base, leaving 15 bases of the junction unmatched. CDR3 sequence (DNA): TGTGCCAGCAGTTTAGTCGGGACTAGCGAGGGAGTACTTCTCACAGATACGCAGTATTTT. This translates into CASSLVGTSEGVLLTDTQYF.

This clonotype was counted at least ten times. This sequence joins TRBV6-5 and TRBJ2-7; TRBD1 aligns across 7 bases. The CDR3 has 15 amino acids. V was clipped by 0 bases and J by 3 bases; unmatched bases: 5. Per germline, CDR1 MNHEY and CDR2 SVGAGI. The CDR3 loop is CASSYSEQGDYEQYF. The CDR3 DNA reads as TGTGCCAGCAGTTACTCGGAGCAGGGGGACTACGAGCAGTACTTC.

The rearrangement uses TRBV2 and TRBJ2-7; 8 bases line up with TRBD1. The V gene's germline CDR1 is SNHLY and CDR2 FYNNEI. Losses at the gene ends were 7 bases for V and 1 base for J; bases not matched to a gene: 9. This CDR3 comprises 15 residues. This chain's CDR3 is CASTLTGGSSYEQYF. The CDR3 nucleotides read TGTGCCAGCACCCTAACAGGGGGTAGTTCCTACGAGCAGTACTTC. The full variable domain, rest sourced from reference TRBV2 and TRBJ2-7, is EPEVTQTPSHQVTQMGQEVILRCVPISNHLYFYWYRQILGQKVEFLVSFYNNEISEKSEIFDDQFSVERPDGSNFTLKIRSTKLEDSAMYFCASTLTGGSSYEQYFGPGTRLTVT.

This clonotype has ten or more counts. This chain uses TRBV27 with TRBJ2-5; 8 bases agree with TRBD1. The ends lost 3 bases at V and 1 base at J; junction bases unmatched: 1. Per germline, CDR1 MNHEY and CDR2 SMNVEV (reference sequence). The CDR3 loop spans 14 amino acids. The CDR3 sequence: CASSLTGVQETQYF. The DNA for the CDR3 is TGTGCCAGCAGTTTGACAGGGGTCCAAGAGACCCAGTACTTC.

The chain is built from TRBV13 and TRBJ2-7, with 8 bases that match TRBD2. V gave up 5 bases and J gave up 6 bases; unmatched junction bases: 6. The CDR3 spans 13 residues. Germline CDR1 PRHDT, CDR2 FYEKMQ (reference sequence). DNA for the CDR3: TGTGCCAGCAGCCTCCAGGGACTAGGCGAGCAGTACTTC. The encoded protein is CASSLQGLGEQYF.

This clonotype was found many times. The genes are TRBV2 and TRBJ1-2; no reliable D call. Germline lookup yields CDR1 SNHLY and CDR2 FYNNEI. The CDR3 extends over 14 amino acids. The V and J ends lost 6 bases and 4 bases respectively, with 15 bases between them. In DNA form, the CDR3 reads TGTGCCAGCAGAGCGGAAGAATCCCTCTATGGCTACACCTTC. Its translation: CASRAEESLYGYTF.

This clonotype was seen many times. The V gene is TRBV12-3 or TRBV12-4, the J gene TRBJ1-1; D remains ambiguous. The V end was cut by 5 bases, the J end by 3 bases, with 10 bases between. The CDR3 consists of 13 residues. The CDR3 region is CASSLADYTEAFF. The CDR3 DNA sequence: TGTGCCAGCAGTCTCGCTGATTACACTGAAGCTTTCTTT.